The 2 T cell receptor beta chains below were found in one sample sequenced in a study of T cell responses to AZD1222 COVID-19 vaccine. Measured with immunoSEQ multiplex PCR; TCRdb has only the in-frame clones, and not every one. The table records 150,000 to 200,000 clones, 85% to 95% of them present only once. This material consisted of peripheral blood, taken on day 0 of AZD1222 vaccination. These receptors all come from an adult in good health.

The chain combines TRBV3-1 (or the pseudogene TRBV3-2) with TRBJ1-5; no clear D gene. There are 12 residues in the CDR3. V lost 3 bases, J lost 7 bases, and 7 bases lay in between. Germline CDR1 LGHDT, CDR2 YNNKEL (reference sequence). This chain's CDR3 is CASSQGSQPQHF. CDR3 bases: TGTGCCAGCAGCCAGGGGTCCCAGCCCCAGCATTTT.

Turning to this clone: The sample contains more than one DNA sequence encoding this CDR3. This chain connects TRBV6-5 to TRBJ1-1; no firm D call. This CDR3 contains 13 residues. Germline V CDR1 and CDR2: MNHEY, SVGAGI. V lost 0 bases, J lost 1 base, and 3 bases lay in between. In DNA, the CDR3 is TGTGCCAGCAGTTACTCGGAGAACACTGAAGCTTTCTTT. Its translation is CASSYSENTEAFF.